The rows below give T cell receptor beta chains drawn from one sample of a study of blood T cell repertoires in COVID-19. TCRdb's table, derived via immunoSEQ multiplex PCR, lists solely in-frame clones and lacks some. This table has approximately 72,000 clones, 85% to 90% appearing once. The sequenced sample was peripheral blood. The receptors here all came from a man in his 60s with acute or convalescent COVID-19. Each CDR3 is given with its conserved first and last residue. A D gene is named only where the DNA matches it firmly. Expanded clones are given a class, and other clones once, few, many or no size at all.

j_call d_call v_call clone_size cdr3_aa cdr3_nt
TRBJ2-2 - TRBV27 - CASSLRVLSNTGELFF TGTGCCAGCAGTTTACGAGTACTATCGAACACCGGGGAGCTGTTTTTT
TRBJ2-2 TRBD2 TRBV7-6 - CASSLAGLAANTGELFF TGTGCCAGCAGCTTAGCGGGACTAGCGGCGAACACCGGGGAGCTGTTTTTT
TRBJ1-6 TRBD1 TRBV5-1 - CASSLWTGDSPLHF TGCGCCAGCAGCTTGTGGACAGGGGATTCACCCCTCCACTTT
TRBJ1-2 - TRBV5-1 - CASTAGTYGYTF TGCGCCAGCACCGCGGGAACCTATGGCTACACCTTC
TRBJ2-7 TRBD1 TRBV2 - CASQSGQPYEQYF TGTGCCAGCCAGTCGGGACAGCCCTACGAGCAGTACTTC
TRBJ2-7 - TRBV19 few CASSSGSYEQYF TGTGCCAGTAGTTCAGGGTCCTACGAGCAGTACTTC
TRBJ2-2 - TRBV2 - CASSELARGTGELFF TGTGCCAGCAGTGAATTGGCCAGGGGCACCGGGGAGCTGTTTTTT
TRBJ1-1 TRBD1 TRBV2 - CASRDRDTEAFF TGTGCCAGCAGAGACAGGGACACTGAAGCTTTCTTT
TRBJ1-2 TRBD1 TRBV11-2 - CASSPRQGFYNYGYTF TGTGCCAGCAGCCCACGACAGGGTTTCTACAACTATGGCTACACCTTC
TRBJ2-7 - TRBV11-2 - CASSLSPAYEQYF TGTGCCAGCAGCTTATCGCCGGCCTACGAGCAGTACTTC
TRBJ2-1 TRBD1 TRBV2 - CASTRDREEQFF TGTGCCAGCACTAGGGACAGAGAAGAGCAGTTCTTC
TRBJ1-5 TRBD1 TRBV4-1 - CASSQGGAGRGQPQHF TGCGCCAGCAGCCAAGGGGGCGCGGGCAGGGGGCAGCCCCAGCATTTT
TRBJ1-5 - TRBV4-1 - CASSDWGGVKHF TGCGCCAGCAGCGACTGGGGGGGAGTGAAACATTTT
TRBJ1-4 - TRBV11-2 - CASSPLSAGMREKLFF TGTGCCAGCAGCCCCCTCTCCGCCGGCATGAGGGAAAAACTGTTTTTT
TRBJ1-2 - TRBV29-1 - CSVEAQRDGYTF TGCAGCGTTGAAGCACAGAGAGATGGCTACACCTTC
TRBJ2-7 TRBD1 TRBV6-5 - CASSYGSGTAIYEQYF TGTGCCAGCAGTTACGGGTCCGGGACAGCGATTTACGAGCAGTACTTC
TRBJ2-1 - TRBV13 - CASSRRGTSYNEQFF TGTGCCAGCAGCCGCCGGGGTACGTCCTACAATGAGCAGTTCTTC
TRBJ2-3 - TRBV24-1 - CATSQYGGPVDTQYF TGTGCCACCAGTCAGTACGGGGGGCCGGTAGATACGCAGTATTTT
TRBJ2-4 - TRBV10-3 - CAISESSGVAQNIQYF TGTGCCATCAGTGAGTCGTCAGGGGTAGCGCAAAACATTCAGTACTTC
TRBJ1-1 - TRBV7-9 - CASSQDRNTEAFF TGTGCCAGCAGTCAAGACAGGAACACTGAAGCTTTCTTT
TRBJ2-2 - TRBV24-1 - CATSVSGAGTGELFF TGTGCCACCAGTGTGTCAGGGGCAGGCACCGGGGAGCTGTTTTTT
TRBJ2-7 TRBD2 TRBV30 - CALSGGAGEQYF TGTGCCTTAAGCGGGGGGGCAGGCGAGCAGTACTTC
TRBJ1-5 TRBD1 TRBV6-5 - CASSYLQGGPQHF TGTGCCAGCAGTTACCTACAGGGGGGTCCCCAGCATTTT
TRBJ1-2 TRBD1 TRBV7-2 - CASSFSGTAYGYTF TGTGCCAGCAGCTTTTCCGGGACAGCCTATGGCTACACCTTC
TRBJ1-2 - TRBV10-3 - CAISESRTLANYGYTF TGTGCCATCAGTGAGTCGAGGACTCTAGCTAACTATGGCTACACCTTC